This TCR beta chain was sequenced during a study of blood T cells in healthy people across ages. Deletions cut 0 bases from V and 5 bases from J, with 5 bases between. The germline V gene has CDR1 LGHNA and CDR2 YSLEER. The CDR3 is 13 residues long. For the second PCR, which ran for about 7 to 11 cycles, a sample-barcoded 5' primer and a J-beta primer mix were used. TCRdb re-analysed the 5' RACE reads in MiXCR, keeping a single row per CDR3 protein. The repertoire holds about 1.1 million distinct CDR3 sequences, with more than 30% as singletons. This chain links TRBV4-3 with TRBJ1-5; no clear D. The receptor's source is a man between 18 and 29 years old in good health. The material sequenced was blood. CDR3 in DNA: TGCGCCAGCAGCCAAGATACAGATCAGCCCCAGCATTTT. Translation: CASSQDTDQPQHF.